The rows below give T cell receptor beta chains drawn from one sample of a study of brain T cells in children with intractable seizures. Method: immunoSEQ multiplex PCR; TCRdb's copy keeps in-frame clones and lacks some. The sample consists of approximately 41,000 clones, about 93% of them appearing once. Specimen: peripheral blood, collected at surgery. All receptors come from a girl aged 2 to 9 with tuberous sclerosis and intractable seizures. Both conserved end residues are part of each CDR3. The D gene is left open where the match is weak. Where a row states a size, it is once, few, many or the class of an expanded clone; other rows omit it.

v_call	j_call	clone_size	d_call	cdr3_nt	cdr3_aa
TRBV9	TRBJ1-3	once	NA	TGTGCCAGCAGCGTAGAGGGCAGAACTGGAAACACCATATATTTT	CASSVEGRTGNTIYF
TRBV3-1/TRBV3-2	TRBJ2-7	NA	NA	TGTGCCAGCAGCCAAGGGACAGGGAGGGTAGGGGAGCAGTACTTC	CASSQGTGRVGEQYF
TRBV4-1	TRBJ1-1	NA	NA	TGCGCCAGCAGCCATCGGGGGGGCACTGAAGCTTTCTTT	CASSHRGGTEAFF
TRBV29-1	TRBJ2-5	NA	NA	TGCAGCGTTAGGTCAGGTCAAGAGACCCAGTACTTC	CSVRSGQETQYF
TRBV3-1/TRBV3-2	TRBJ1-3	NA	NA	TGTGCCAGCAGCCAAGTACTAAGTGGGCAGGGGAGGGAAAACACCATATATTTT	CASSQVLSGQGRENTIYF
TRBV9	TRBJ2-2	NA	NA	TGTGCCAGCAGCGTAGCGGACAGGAGGGCCACCGGGGAGCTGTTTTTT	CASSVADRRATGELFF
TRBV4-1	TRBJ1-1	NA	NA	TGCGCCAGCAGCCAAGATCAAGAGGGGGGCCCGAACACTGAAGCTTTCTTT	CASSQDQEGGPNTEAFF
TRBV18	TRBJ2-1	NA	TRBD1	TGTGCCAGCTCACCGGGCAGGGGGTATGAGCAGTTCTTC	CASSPGRGYEQFF
TRBV5-1	TRBJ2-2	NA	NA	TGCGCCAGTATTCCCGCCCCAGCCGCCGGGGAGCTGTTTTTT	CASIPAPAAGELFF
TRBV27	TRBJ1-2	NA	TRBD1	TGTGCCAGCAGTGACAGGGGCGTCTACACCTTC	CASSDRGVYTF
TRBV24-1	TRBJ2-1	NA	TRBD1	TGTGCCACCAGTGATTTAAGAGGGACAGGTCTTTACTACAATGAGCAGTTCTTC	CATSDLRGTGLYYNEQFF
TRBV24-1	TRBJ2-2	NA	NA	TGTGCCACCAGTGAAGAGTTTTGGGGGGAGCTGTTTTTT	CATSEEFWGELFF
TRBV5-1	TRBJ1-3	NA	NA	TGCGCCAGCAGCCCTCATACAGGGCCCTCTGGAAACACCATATATTTT	CASSPHTGPSGNTIYF